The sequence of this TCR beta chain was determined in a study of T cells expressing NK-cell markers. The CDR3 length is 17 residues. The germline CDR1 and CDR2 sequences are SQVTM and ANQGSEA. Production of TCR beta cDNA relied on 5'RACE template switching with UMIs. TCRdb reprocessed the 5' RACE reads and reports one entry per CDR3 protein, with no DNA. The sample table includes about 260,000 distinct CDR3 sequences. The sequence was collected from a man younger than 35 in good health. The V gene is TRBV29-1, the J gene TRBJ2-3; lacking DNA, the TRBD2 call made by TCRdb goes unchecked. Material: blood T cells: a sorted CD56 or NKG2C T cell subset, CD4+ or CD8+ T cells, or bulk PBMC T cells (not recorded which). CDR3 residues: CSVLGTSGRVGTDTQYF.